The clone carrying this T cell receptor beta chain was seen a single time. Its antigen is not identified. These data come from a study of CD8 T cells in ankylosing spondylitis. Regarding the study as a whole: Disease-associated clones were reportedly significantly overrepresented in matched ankylosing spondylitis synovial fluid. Some motif variants had been reported before (in reactive arthritis synovial fluid and blood). Ankylosing spondylitis blood appeared to carry a characteristic TCR beta motif of several highly homologous variants.

5'-RACE, quantitative and with molecular barcodes, yielded the TCR beta libraries. TCRdb processed the 5' RACE reads anew with MiXCR; each CDR3 protein has one entry. Of under 850,000 distinct CDR3 sequences listed, 15% to 20% are singletons. This CDR3 is 14 amino acids long. The V end lost 2 bases, the J end lost 1 base, and 9 bases lay between the germline ends. Per the germline V gene, CDR1 is SGDLS and CDR2 is YYNGEE. Sequenced material: blood, either unsorted or a sorted T cell fraction (not recorded which). The rearrangement joins TRBV9 to TRBJ1-1, with a weak D call TRBD1 (6 bases). This clonotype was obtained from a male donor with ankylosing spondylitis. The DNA for the CDR3 is TGTGCCAGCAGCGTCCAACAGGGGAACACTGAAGCTTTCTTT. Encoded protein: CASSVQQGNTEAFF. The entire variable domain, with the rest obtained from reference TRBV9 and TRBJ1-1, is as follows: DSGVTQTPKHLITATGQRVTLRCSPRSGDLSVYWYQQSLDQGLQFLIQYYNGEERAKGNILERFSAQQFPDLHSELNLSSLELGDSALYFCASSVQQGNTEAFFGQGTRLTVV.